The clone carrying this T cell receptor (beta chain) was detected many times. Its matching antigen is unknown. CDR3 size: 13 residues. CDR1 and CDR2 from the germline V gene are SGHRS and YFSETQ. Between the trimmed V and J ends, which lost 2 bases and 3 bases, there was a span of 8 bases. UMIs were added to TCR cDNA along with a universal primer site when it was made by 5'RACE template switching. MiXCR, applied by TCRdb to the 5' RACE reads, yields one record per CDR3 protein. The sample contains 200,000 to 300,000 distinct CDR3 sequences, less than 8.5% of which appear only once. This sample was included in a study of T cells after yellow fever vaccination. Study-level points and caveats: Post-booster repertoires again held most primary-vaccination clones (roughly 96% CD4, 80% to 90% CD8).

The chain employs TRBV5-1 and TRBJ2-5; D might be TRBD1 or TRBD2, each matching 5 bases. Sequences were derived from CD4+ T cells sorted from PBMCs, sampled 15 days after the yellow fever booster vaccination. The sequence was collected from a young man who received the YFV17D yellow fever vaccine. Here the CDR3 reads CASSFGTEETQYF. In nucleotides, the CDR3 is TGCGCCAGCAGCTTCGGGACGGAAGAGACCCAGTACTTC.